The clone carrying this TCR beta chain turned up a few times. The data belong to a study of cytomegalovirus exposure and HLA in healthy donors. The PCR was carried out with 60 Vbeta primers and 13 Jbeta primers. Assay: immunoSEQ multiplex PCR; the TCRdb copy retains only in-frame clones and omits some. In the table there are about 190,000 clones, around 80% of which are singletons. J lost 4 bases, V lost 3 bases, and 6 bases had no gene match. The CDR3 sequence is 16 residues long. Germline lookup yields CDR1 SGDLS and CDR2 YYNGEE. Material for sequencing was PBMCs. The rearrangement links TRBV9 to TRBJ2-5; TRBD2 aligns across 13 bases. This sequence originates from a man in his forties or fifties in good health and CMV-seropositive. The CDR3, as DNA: TGTGCCAGCAGCGGCGGACTAGCGGGAGTCAGAGAGACCCAGTACTTC. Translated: CASSGGLAGVRETQYF.